These 20 T cell receptor beta chains were all obtained from the same sample, sequenced in a study of sequential checkpoint blockade in melanoma. Libraries were prepared by immunoSEQ multiplex PCR; TCRdb keeps only in-frame clonotypes and omits some of them. The sample lists around 10,000 clones, under 30% occurring once. Sample treatment: randomized to nivolumab then ipilimumab (arm A) or the reverse (arm B). Sequencing was performed on tumor tissue (inferred from file names), taken from a patient given nivolumab and ipilimumab in sequence. The source is a human donor with melanoma.

This clone was found a few times. This CDR3 is CAASSQKLNTEAFF. The CDR3 coding sequence is TGTGCCGCAAGTTCTCAGAAGTTGAACACTGAAGCTTTCTTT. The gene calls are TRBV12-2 and TRBJ1-1; the table's D call TRBD1 went unverified against the DNA. TRBV12-2 is classified as a pseudogene. This CDR3 region has 14 residues.

The gene calls are TRBV30 and TRBJ1-4; 8 nucleotides line up with TRBD1. J was trimmed by 6 bases and V by 3 bases; bases with no gene match: 9. Germline V gene lookup returns CDR1 GTSNPN and CDR2 SVGIG (reference sequence). The CDR3 consists of 15 residues. CDR3 nucleotide sequence: TGTGCCTGGAGGGAGACCGGGACAGGCTATGAAAAACTGTTTTTT. It translates to CAWRETGTGYEKLFF.

The chain is built from TRBV6-8 and TRBJ2-6; D gene unclear. V lost 4 bases and J lost 0, with 10 bases in between. Per the germline V gene, CDR1 is MNHGY and CDR2 is SAAAGT. The CDR3 sequence is 16 residues long. CDR3 loop: CASSFDSFSGANVLTF. For the CDR3, the DNA is TGTGCCAGCAGTTTCGACTCATTCTCTGGGGCCAACGTCCTGACTTTC.

The chain is built from TRBV10-2 and TRBJ1-5; tentatively, D is TRBD1 (6 bases). This CDR3 region has 15 residues. Germline V lookup: CDR1 WSHSY, CDR2 SAAADI. Between the trimmed V and J ends, which lost 2 bases and 0 bases, there was a span of 8 bases. CDR3 in DNA: TGCGCCAGCAGTGAGACAGGGTATAGCAATCAGCCCCAGCATTTT. This sequence encodes CASSETGYSNQPQHF.

This CDR3 reads CAGQYRFGGYTF. CDR3 coding DNA: TGTGCCGGACAATACAGGTTTGGTGGCTACACCTTC. J is TRBJ1-2 and V is TRBV30; maybe TRBD1 (5 bases). V dropped 8 bases and J dropped 7 bases, with 17 bases sitting between them. Germline CDR1 is GTSNPN and CDR2 is SVGIG (reference sequence). The CDR3 consists of 12 residues.

This clone was counted ten times or more. The chain joins TRBV9 to TRBJ1-1, with a tentative D call TRBD1 (5 bases). The CDR3 runs 15 residues. Germline CDR1 is SGDLS and CDR2 is YYNGEE. The V gene lost 4 bases and the J gene lost 5 bases, with 18 bases spanning the gap. CDR3 region: CASSLNRGWGTEAFF. The DNA for the CDR3 is TGTGCCAGCAGCTTAAATCGGGGTTGGGGGACTGAAGCTTTCTTT. The variable domain in full, completed from reference TRBV9 and TRBJ1-1, reads DSGVTQTPKHLITATGQRVTLRCSPRSGDLSVYWYQQSLDQGLQFLIQYYNGEERAKGNILERFSAQQFPDLHSELNLSSLELGDSALYFCASSLNRGWGTEAFFGQGTRLTVV.

The gene calls are TRBV18 and TRBJ2-1; the match to TRBD2 covers 7 bases. This CDR3 is 15 amino acids long. The V gene's germline CDR1 is KGHSH and CDR2 LQKENI. J lost 2 bases, V lost 6 bases, and 7 bases had no gene match. CDR3 sequence: CASSPTSAAYNEQFF. The CDR3 DNA reads as TGTGCCAGCTCCCCCACTAGCGCAGCCTACAATGAGCAGTTCTTC.

The rearrangement uses TRBV6-8 and TRBJ1-4; TRBD1 aligns across 8 bases. With V trimmed by 4 bases and J by 6 bases, 7 bases remained unmatched. Per the germline V gene, CDR1 is MNHGY and CDR2 is SAAAGT. There are 15 residues in the CDR3. Here the CDR3 reads CASSLPGTGDEKLFF. The CDR3 coding sequence is TGTGCCAGCAGTTTGCCCGGGACAGGAGATGAAAAACTGTTTTTT.

V usage is TRBV5-1 and J usage is TRBJ2-7, with D maybe TRBD2 (7 bases). The CDR3 is 15 residues long. With 4 bases removed from V and 2 bases from J, the gap between germline ends came to 16 bases. CDR1 and CDR2 (germline): SGHRS, YFSETQ. The CDR3 DNA reads as TGCGCCAGCAGCCTGGGGGGGCGACCACCCTACGAGCAGTACTTC. It codes for CASSLGGRPPYEQYF.

This chain uses TRBV6-4 with TRBJ2-7, with 10 bases that match TRBD2. The CDR3 has 14 amino acids. Germline V gene lookup returns CDR1 MRHNA and CDR2 SNTAGT. Trimming at V came to 6 bases and at J to 2 bases, leaving 4 bases not matched to a gene. The CDR3 sequence is CASSRTSGPYEQYF. CDR3 in DNA: TGTGCCAGCAGCCGGACTAGCGGACCCTACGAGCAGTACTTC.

V and J are TRBV18 and TRBJ2-1; 10 bases are shared with TRBD1. The CDR3 totals 14 residues. Per the germline V gene, CDR1 is KGHSH and CDR2 is LQKENI. Trimming took 11 bases from V and 5 from J; bases not matched to a gene: 9. The CDR3 coding sequence is TGTGCCGCAACATGGGACAGGGGTAACAATGAGCAGTTCTTC. Its protein product is CAATWDRGNNEQFF.

The V gene is TRBV2, the J gene TRBJ2-1; D ambiguous. This CDR3 has 14 residues. V was trimmed by 5 bases and J by 5 bases, leaving 13 bases between them. The germline V gene encodes CDR1 SNHLY and CDR2 FYNNEI. The CDR3 DNA reads as TGTGCCAGCAGTCGAATAGTTACCGACAATGAGCAGTTCTTC. Its translation: CASSRIVTDNEQFF.

The CDR3 loop is CASSKGQGFLEQFF. DNA for the CDR3: TGTGCCAGCTCAAAAGGACAGGGGTTTCTTGAGCAGTTCTTC. The chain recombines TRBV18 with TRBJ2-1; 9 bases match TRBD1. CDR1 is KGHSH, CDR2 LQKENI, per germline. The CDR3 contains 14 residues. V was pared by 5 bases and J by 9 bases, with 8 bases of the junction left unmatched.

The chain employs TRBV30 and TRBJ2-7; D is undetermined. This CDR3 region has 12 residues. Germline V gives CDR1 GTSNPN, CDR2 SVGIG (reference sequence). Between the trimmed V and J ends, which lost 4 bases and 6 bases, there was a span of 13 bases. DNA for the CDR3: TGTGCCTGGATCTCCCTCACCGGCGAGCAGTACTTC. The encoded protein is CAWISLTGEQYF.

The chain uses TRBV14 and TRBJ1-1; D call uncertain. Between the trimmed V and J ends, which lost 8 bases and 2 bases, there was a span of 21 bases. The CDR3 sequence is 16 residues long. The germline V gene has CDR1 SGHDN and CDR2 FVKESK. CDR3 sequence (DNA): TGTGCCAGCTTGGAGCTACGTCGGGGAACCAACACTGAAGCTTTCTTT. Protein: CASLELRRGTNTEAFF. Filled out from reference TRBV14 and TRBJ1-1, the complete variable domain reads EAGVTQFPSHSVIEKGQTVTLRCDPISGHDNLYWYRRVMGKEIKFLLHFVKESKQDESGMPNNRFLAERTGGTYSTLKVQPAELEDSGVYFCASLELRRGTNTEAFFGQGTRLTVV.

Written as DNA, the CDR3 is TGCAGCGGGGGCCTCAGGGGATCGGAGCAGTACTTC. Translating gives CSGGLRGSEQYF. The chain combines TRBV29-1 with TRBJ2-7, with D tentatively TRBD1 (6 bases). Trimming pared 7 bases from V and 7 bases from J, leaving 17 bases between. Germline loops: CDR1 SQVTM, CDR2 ANQGSEA. CDR3 length equals 12 residues.

The gene calls are TRBV30 and TRBJ2-7, with 14 bases aligning to TRBD2. The CDR3 has 16 residues. V was clipped by 5 bases and J by 5 bases; unmatched bases: 11. CDR1 and CDR2 (germline): GTSNPN, SVGIG (reference sequence). CDR3 nucleotide sequence: TGTGCCTGGGCGTCCCCGGGACTAGCGGGAGTCGACGAGCAGTACTTC. Residues: CAWASPGLAGVDEQYF.

The chain has TRBV29-1 and TRBJ1-2; D may be TRBD1 (6 bases). The CDR3 is 14 amino acids. The V end was cut by 3 bases, the J end by 4 bases, with 15 bases between. Germline loops: CDR1 SQVTM, CDR2 ANQGSEA. The CDR3 DNA sequence: TGCAGCGTTGAGGGCCACAGGGAGGGCTATGGCTACACCTTC. This encodes CSVEGHREGYGYTF.

The genes are TRBV11-3 and TRBJ1-4; 7 bases match TRBD1. Germline V gene data show CDR1 as SGHNT and CDR2 as YENEEA. The CDR3 contains 16 residues. With V trimmed by 6 bases and J by 0 bases, 7 bases remained unmatched. Here the CDR3 reads CASSPTGAATNEKLFF. As DNA, the CDR3 is TGTGCCAGCAGTCCCACAGGGGCTGCAACTAATGAAAAACTGTTTTTT. The whole variable domain, filled in from reference TRBV11-3 and TRBJ1-4, reads EAGVVQSPRYKIIEKKQPVAFWCNPISGHNTLYWYLQNLGQGPELLIRYENEEAVDDSQLPKDRFSAERLKGVDSTLKIQPAELGDSAVYLCASSPTGAATNEKLFFGSGTQLSVL.

The genes are TRBV11-3 and TRBJ2-1, with 10 bases identical to TRBD2. The CDR3 consists of 14 residues. Looked up from germline, CDR1 is SGHNT and CDR2 is YENEEA. With V trimmed by 3 bases and J by 6 bases, 2 bases remained unmatched. This CDR3 reads CASSFSSGSNEQFF. The CDR3 DNA is TGTGCCAGCAGCTTCTCTAGCGGGAGCAATGAGCAGTTCTTC.